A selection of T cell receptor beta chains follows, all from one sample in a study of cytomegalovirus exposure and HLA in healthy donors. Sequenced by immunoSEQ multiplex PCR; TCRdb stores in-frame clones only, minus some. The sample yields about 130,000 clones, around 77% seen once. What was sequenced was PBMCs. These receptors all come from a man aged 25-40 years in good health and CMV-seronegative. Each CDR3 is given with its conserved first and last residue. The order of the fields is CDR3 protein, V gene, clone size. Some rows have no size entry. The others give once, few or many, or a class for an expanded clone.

CDR3: CAIGQGVSYEQYF
V: TRBV10-2
size: NA

CDR3: CSVEETGSGIDEQFF
V: TRBV29-1
size: NA

CDR3: CASSSQPGQQYEQYF
V: TRBV7-3
size: NA

CDR3: CASSLRFMGGGYTF
V: TRBV28
size: once

CDR3: CASKTSGTDTQYF
V: TRBV19
size: NA

CDR3: CATSRGGLLGNEQFF
V: TRBV15
size: NA

CDR3: CASSRGQEGNQPQHF
V: TRBV7-9
size: NA

CDR3: CASSTSGGSSYEQYF
V: TRBV19
size: once

CDR3: CASSQVGGSSYNEQFF
V: TRBV14
size: NA

CDR3: CASSRGGVNTEAFF
V: TRBV7-9
size: NA

CDR3: CAWSPRDREGSNQPQHF
V: TRBV30
size: NA

CDR3: CASSDRVHEQYF
V: TRBV4-1
size: NA

CDR3: CASSYGRYGDTQYF
V: TRBV7-8
size: NA

CDR3: CASNWLGNTEAFF
V: TRBV19
size: few

CDR3: CASSRIDRTSSGNTIYF
V: TRBV4-1
size: few

CDR3: CSVEGVDEQFF
V: TRBV29-1
size: NA

CDR3: CAISESNGGQGADTQYF
V: TRBV10-3
size: NA

CDR3: CSVEDGGRAYEQYF
V: TRBV29-1
size: NA

CDR3: CASSGRAADTQYF
V: TRBV6-4
size: NA

CDR3: CASSAQGRFLTDTQYF
V: TRBV28
size: NA

CDR3: CASSPSGGGGWAEAFF
V: TRBV11-2
size: NA